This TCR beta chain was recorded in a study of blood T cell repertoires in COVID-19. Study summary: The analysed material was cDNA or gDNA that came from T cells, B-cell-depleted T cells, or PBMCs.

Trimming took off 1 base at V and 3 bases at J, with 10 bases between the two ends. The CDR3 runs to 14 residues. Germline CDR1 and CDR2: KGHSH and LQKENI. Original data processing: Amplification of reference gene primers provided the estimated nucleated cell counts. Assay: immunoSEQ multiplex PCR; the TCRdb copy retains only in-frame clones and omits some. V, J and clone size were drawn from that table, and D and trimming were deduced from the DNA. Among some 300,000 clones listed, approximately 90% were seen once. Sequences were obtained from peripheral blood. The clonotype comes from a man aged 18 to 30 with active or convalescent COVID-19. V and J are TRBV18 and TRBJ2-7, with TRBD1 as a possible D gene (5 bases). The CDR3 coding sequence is TGTGCCAGCTCACCACGTCCAGGGAACTACGAGCAGTACTTC. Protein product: CASSPRPGNYEQYF.